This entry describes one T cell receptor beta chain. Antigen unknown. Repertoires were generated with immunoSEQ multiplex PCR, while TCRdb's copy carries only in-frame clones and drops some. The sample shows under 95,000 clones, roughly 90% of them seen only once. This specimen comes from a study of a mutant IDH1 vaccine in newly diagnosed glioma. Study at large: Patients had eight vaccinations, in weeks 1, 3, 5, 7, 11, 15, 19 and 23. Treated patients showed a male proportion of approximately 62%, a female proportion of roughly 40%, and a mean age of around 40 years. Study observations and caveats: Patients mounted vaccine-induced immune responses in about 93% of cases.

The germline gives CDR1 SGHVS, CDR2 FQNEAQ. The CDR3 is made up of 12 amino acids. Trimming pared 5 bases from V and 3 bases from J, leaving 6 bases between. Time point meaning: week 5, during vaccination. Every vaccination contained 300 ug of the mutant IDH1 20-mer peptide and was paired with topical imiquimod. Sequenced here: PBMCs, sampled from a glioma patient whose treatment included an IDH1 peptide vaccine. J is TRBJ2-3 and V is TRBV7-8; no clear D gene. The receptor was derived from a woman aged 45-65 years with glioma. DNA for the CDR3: TGTGCCAGCAGCCCAGGAACAGATACGCAGTATTTT. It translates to CASSPGTDTQYF.